The 25 T cell receptor beta chains below were found in one sample sequenced in a study of blood T cell repertoires in COVID-19. Produced via immunoSEQ multiplex PCR; TCRdb's table is partial and in-frame only. The sample carries about 350,000 clones, 88% recorded once. The material sequenced was PBMCs or T cells enriched from blood (not recorded which). These receptor sequences come from a woman aged 30 to 39 who had been exposed to COVID-19.

This clone was seen a few times. The chain recombines TRBV5-4 with TRBJ2-5; D might be TRBD2 (6 bases). CDR1 is SGHNT, CDR2 YYREEE, per germline (reference sequence). The ends were cut back, 2 bases at V and 0 bases at J, with 20 bases in the middle. CDR3 size: 18 residues. In DNA form, the CDR3 reads TGTGCCAGCAGCTTTCGGGCGGGAACTAGCCGCTACCAAGAGACCCAGTACTTC. Protein sequence: CASSFRAGTSRYQETQYF.

The rearrangement joins TRBV18 to TRBJ2-7, with 12 bases fitting TRBD2. The V segment lost 5 bases and the J segment 6 bases; nucleotides outside the gene matches: 14. The CDR3 loop spans 17 amino acids. Germline V gene lookup returns CDR1 KGHSH and CDR2 LQKENI. In DNA, the CDR3 is TGTGCCAGCTCATCCCCGACTAGCGGGAGTTCTCCCTCCGAGCAGTACTTC. Amino acid sequence: CASSSPTSGSSPSEQYF.

CDR3 protein: CASSRRLTASPMNTEAFF. DNA for the CDR3: TGTGCCAGCAGCCGACGTCTTACAGCTTCTCCCATGAACACTGAAGCTTTCTTT. The rearrangement joins TRBV11-2 to TRBJ1-1; D remains ambiguous. V lost 5 bases and J lost 0, with 22 bases in between. This CDR3 spans 18 amino acids. Germline V lookup: CDR1 SGHAT, CDR2 FQNNGV.

This chain uses TRBV10-2 with TRBJ1-5; D remains ambiguous. This CDR3 region has 13 residues. Trimming left V 0 bases short and J 9 bases short, with 9 bases between. Germline CDR1 and CDR2: WSHSY and SAAADI. In DNA form, the CDR3 reads TGCGCCAGCAGTGAGTCGAACTATTGGCCCCAGCATTTT. Translating gives CASSESNYWPQHF.

The genes are TRBV4-2 and TRBJ2-1; D may be TRBD1 (7 bases). This CDR3 is 15 amino acids long. V gave up 0 bases and J gave up 7 bases, with 13 bases separating them. Germline V lookup: CDR1 LGHNA, CDR2 YNFKEQ. CDR3 in amino acids: CASSQDGQGGNEQFF. CDR3 DNA: TGTGCCAGCAGCCAAGATGGCCAGGGGGGTAATGAGCAGTTCTTC.

The chain recombines TRBV5-1 with TRBJ2-7, with D perhaps matching TRBD1 (6 bases). Trimming shortened V by 4 bases and J by 4 bases, and 15 bases separated the two germline ends. The germline V gene has CDR1 SGHRS and CDR2 YFSETQ. This CDR3 contains 14 residues. CDR3 region: CASSPSTGPYEQYF. The DNA for the CDR3 is TGCGCCAGCAGCCCCTCTACAGGGCCATACGAGCAGTACTTC.

The chain employs TRBV24-1 and TRBJ1-5; D possibly corresponds to TRBD1 (6 bases). V was shortened by 7 bases and J by 0 bases, with 12 bases between the two germline ends. The CDR3 loop spans 15 amino acids. Looked up from germline, CDR1 is KGHDR and CDR2 is SFDVKD. This CDR3 is CATSEHRASNQPQHF. The CDR3 DNA is TGTGCCACCAGCGAACACAGGGCTAGCAATCAGCCCCAGCATTTT.

The chain is built from TRBV5-1 and TRBJ1-1, with 7 bases that match TRBD1. V trimming: 5 bases; J trimming: 7 bases; junction bases outside the gene matches: 5. Germline V gene lookup returns CDR1 SGHRS and CDR2 YFSETQ. The CDR3 sequence is 12 residues long. The CDR3 DNA is TGCGCCAGCAGGCAGGGGGAGGTTGAAGCTTTCTTT. It translates to CASRQGEVEAFF.

The sample holds a few counts of this clone. The same CDR3 can be traced to other DNA sequences in this sample. The CDR3 nucleotides are TGTGCCAGCAGTCCCTCAGGAGGTAATGAAAAACTGTTTTTT. This sequence encodes CASSPSGGNEKLFF. The genes are TRBV27 and TRBJ1-4; D gene uncertain. V gave up 5 bases and J gave up 4 bases, with 11 bases separating them. CDR3 length equals 14 residues. Germline V CDR1 and CDR2: MNHEY, SMNVEV (reference sequence).

V and J are TRBV6-5 and TRBJ2-7; D is possibly TRBD2 (5 bases). V was trimmed by 1 base and J by 1 base, leaving 8 bases between them. Germline V gene data show CDR1 as MNHEY and CDR2 as SVGAGI. The CDR3 covers 14 residues. The DNA of the CDR3 is TGTGCCAGCAGTTACTTAGCGACTTCCTACGAGCAGTACTTC. It encodes CASSYLATSYEQYF.

The genes are TRBV18 and TRBJ2-5; TRBD2 aligns across 14 bases. CDR1 is KGHSH and CDR2 is LQKENI in the germline V gene. The J segment lost 5 bases and the V segment lost 1 base, leaving 9 bases of the junction unmatched. The CDR3 extends over 18 amino acids. CDR3 in DNA: TGTGCCAGCTCACCACAAACCGGGACTAGCGGGAGCGGGGAGACCCAGTACTTC. As protein: CASSPQTGTSGSGETQYF.

The chain carries TRBV6-2 or TRBV6-3 and TRBJ2-1, with 9 positions matching TRBD2. Trimming removed 6 bases from V and 1 base from J; junction bases left unmatched: 10. Germline V lookup: CDR1 MNHEY, CDR2 SVGEGT. This CDR3 contains 17 residues. CDR3 sequence: CASSPHRRGGSYNEQFF. In nucleotides, the CDR3 is TGTGCCAGCAGCCCGCACCGGCGGGGGGGGTCCTACAATGAGCAGTTCTTC.

The V call is TRBV11-3, the J call TRBJ1-4; D is unresolved. Trimming removed 5 bases from V and 7 bases from J, with 23 bases in between. Germline values: CDR1 SGHNT, CDR2 YENEEA. The CDR3 is 17 residues long. In DNA form, the CDR3 reads TGTGCCAGCAGCCCGAGCTACGGACTACTAGGCGGTGAAAAACTGTTTTTT. Residues: CASSPSYGLLGGEKLFF. The whole variable domain, filled in from reference TRBV11-3 and TRBJ1-4, reads EAGVVQSPRYKIIEKKQPVAFWCNPISGHNTLYWYLQNLGQGPELLIRYENEEAVDDSQLPKDRFSAERLKGVDSTLKIQPAELGDSAVYLCASSPSYGLLGGEKLFFGSGTQLSVL.

The chain is built from TRBV3-1 (or the pseudogene TRBV3-2) and TRBJ2-7, with TRBD1 as a possible D gene (5 bases). The CDR3 contains 14 residues. With 1 base removed from V and 7 bases from J, the gap between germline ends came to 14 bases. Germline-derived CDR1 and CDR2 are LGHDT and YNNKEL (reference sequence). The CDR3 nucleotides read TGTGCCAGCAGCCAAGTATTTAGTGGGGCAGAGCAGTACTTC. This sequence encodes CASSQVFSGAEQYF.

The chain links TRBV6-2 or TRBV6-3 to TRBJ2-1; 7 nucleotides align to TRBD2. The germline gives CDR1 MNHEY, CDR2 SVGEGT. The junction had 20 bases not matched to a gene; V was cut back by 6 bases and J by 6 bases. The CDR3 covers 18 residues. This CDR3 is CASSPIPLADPGGNEQFF. DNA for the CDR3: TGTGCCAGCAGCCCAATACCTTTAGCGGACCCGGGGGGCAATGAGCAGTTCTTC.

V gene TRBV18 combines with J gene TRBJ2-3; possibly TRBD2 for D (5 bases). This CDR3 comprises 15 residues. Germline values: CDR1 KGHSH, CDR2 LQKENI. With 2 bases removed from V and 1 base from J, the gap between germline ends came to 10 bases. In nucleotides, the CDR3 is TGTGCCAGCTCACCAGCGGAAGCGGGCACAGATACGCAGTATTTT. It codes for CASSPAEAGTDTQYF. The complete variable domain, with remaining parts taken from reference TRBV18 and TRBJ2-3, reads NAGVMQNPRHLVRRRGQEARLRCSPMKGHSHVYWYRQLPEEGLKFMVYLQKENIIDESGMPKERFSAEFPKEGPSILRIQQVVRGDSAAYFCASSPAEAGTDTQYFGPGTRLTVL.

This chain uses TRBV6-6 with TRBJ1-4; D remains ambiguous. CDR3 size: 11 residues. Trimming pared 6 bases from V and 5 bases from J, leaving 4 bases between. Germline V gene sequence: CDR1 MNHNY, CDR2 SVGAGI (reference sequence). The CDR3 sequence: CASRGNEKLFF. The DNA of the CDR3 is TGTGCCAGCAGGGGCAATGAAAAACTGTTTTTT.

The J gene is TRBJ2-1, the V gene TRBV10-1, with TRBD2 matching over 12 bases. Looked up from germline, CDR1 is WNHNN and CDR2 is SYGVQD (reference sequence). The V and J ends lost 4 bases and 8 bases, in that order; junction bases with no gene match: 15. The CDR3 is made up of 18 amino acids. The CDR3 region is CASSGLAGEPMWYDEQFF. DNA for the CDR3: TGCGCCAGCAGTGGACTAGCGGGAGAACCTATGTGGTACGATGAGCAGTTCTTC.

The chain uses TRBV6-5 and TRBJ2-1; 10 nucleotides align to TRBD2. V shed 0 bases and J 6 bases; nucleotides not matched to a gene: 5. The germline V gene encodes CDR1 MNHEY and CDR2 SVGAGI. The CDR3 has 16 residues. CDR3 bases: TGTGCCAGCAGTTACTCGAGCGGGAGGGGGGTCAATGAGCAGTTCTTC. This translates into CASSYSSGRGVNEQFF.

A single count supports this clone. It may be a read error: a sequence one base away is much more abundant. Other nucleotide sequences in the sample specify the same CDR3. DNA of the CDR3: TGTGCCAGCAGTTTCGCCGGCTATGGCTACACCTTC. Encoded protein: CASSFAGYGYTF. The rearrangement joins TRBV28 to TRBJ1-2; D gene ambiguous. The CDR3 runs 12 residues. In germline, CDR1 is MDHEN, CDR2 SYDVKM. V gave up 3 bases and J gave up 4 bases, with 6 bases separating them.

V gene TRBV11-2 combines with J gene TRBJ2-7, with TRBD1 matching 10 bases. The CDR3 consists of 13 residues. V gave up 5 bases and J gave up 6 bases; unmatched junction bases: 4. CDR1 is SGHAT and CDR2 is FQNNGV in the germline V gene. CDR3 bases: TGTGCCAGCAGCCCTGGGACAGGGGCCGAGCAGTACTTC. Residues: CASSPGTGAEQYF. The full variable domain, with the rest looked up from reference TRBV11-2 and TRBJ2-7, is EAGVAQSPRYKIIEKRQSVAFWCNPISGHATLYWYQQILGQGPKLLIQFQNNGVVDDSQLPKDRFSAERLKGVDSTLKIQPAKLEDSAVYLCASSPGTGAEQYFGPGTRLTVT.

This rearrangement joins TRBV2 to TRBJ2-5; 12 bases align to TRBD1. With 8 bases clipped from V and 5 bases from J, the junction kept 6 bases outside the gene matches. This CDR3 contains 14 residues. Germline CDR1 is SNHLY and CDR2 is FYNNEI. The CDR3 is CASPGTGGLETQYF. DNA for the CDR3: TGTGCCAGCCCCGGGACAGGGGGCTTGGAGACCCAGTACTTC.

The chain employs TRBV9 and TRBJ2-7; 8 positions agree with TRBD1. V shed 4 bases, J shed 2 bases, and the junction held 5 bases outside the gene matches. The CDR3 consists of 14 residues. Germline CDR1 SGDLS, CDR2 YYNGEE. CDR3 bases: TGTGCCAGCAGCCCCCGGACAGGGACCTACGAGCAGTACTTC. This encodes CASSPRTGTYEQYF.

The chain carries TRBV6-5 and TRBJ1-2; D remains ambiguous. V lost 5 bases and J 5 bases, leaving 12 bases between the germline ends. The CDR3 sequence is 13 residues long. CDR1 MNHEY and CDR2 SVGAGI come from the germline V gene. CDR3 loop: CASSPPGPYGYTF. CDR3 sequence (DNA): TGTGCCAGCAGTCCCCCAGGTCCGTATGGCTACACCTTC.

The gene calls are TRBV5-4 and TRBJ2-2; possibly TRBD1 for D (6 bases). Between the trimmed V and J ends, which lost 0 bases and 6 bases, there was a span of 18 bases. Germline V gene data show CDR1 as SGHNT and CDR2 as YYREEE (reference sequence). This CDR3 spans 17 amino acids. The CDR3 here is CASSLEAGVFGAGELFF. DNA of the CDR3: TGTGCCAGCAGCTTGGAGGCAGGGGTCTTCGGGGCCGGGGAGCTGTTTTTT. The full variable domain, in which reference TRBV5-4 and TRBJ2-2 provide the parts outside the CDR3, is ETGVTQSPTHLIKTRGQQVTLRCSSQSGHNTVSWYQQALGQGPQFIFQYYREEENGRGNFPPRFSGLQFPNYSSELNVNALELDDSALYLCASSLEAGVFGAGELFFGEGSRLTVL.